This TCR beta chain was identified in a study of cytomegalovirus exposure and HLA in healthy donors. The wider study: Previous work identified some 120 million unique TCR beta sequences from around 170 million T cells.

Primers: 60 Vbeta forward and 13 Jbeta reverse. The table came from immunoSEQ multiplex PCR; TCRdb's copy has only in-frame clones and leaves some out. Of 170,000 or so clones in the sample, over 70% are singletons; the top ten hold roughly 3.5%. CDR3 length: 11 residues. Germline V gene lookup returns CDR1 SQVTM and CDR2 ANQGSEA. V dropped 7 bases and J dropped 12 bases, with 16 bases sitting between them. Study results and caveats: A cluster of highly shared sequence variants was likely a sequencing artifact.

As to this clone: Its antigen is undetermined.

The origin of this receptor is an older woman in good health and CMV-seropositive. The V and J genes are TRBV29-1 and TRBJ2-4; perhaps TRBD1 as D (6 bases). The sequenced material came from PBMCs. CDR3 DNA sequence: TGCAGCGCCTTTGGGACACGACGTCAGTACTTC. Protein: CSAFGTRRQYF.